Shown below are 20 T cell receptor beta chains from a single sample sequenced in a study of shared clonotypes between healthy human individuals. Sequenced by immunoSEQ multiplex PCR; TCRdb stores in-frame clones only, minus some. Here the sample spans under 2,500,000 clones, about 94% being singletons. Sequenced: naive CD4+ T cells sorted from blood. Subset described: CD45RA+ positively selected. The receptors derive from a man aged 18-30 years in good health.

The chain uses TRBV2 and TRBJ1-5; TRBD1 aligns across 12 bases. Germline CDR1 is SNHLY and CDR2 is FYNNEI. CDR3 length: 15 amino acids. Unmatched junction bases numbered 2, after V lost 6 bases and J lost 2 bases. CDR3 in DNA: TGTGCCAGCAGGGGACAGGGGGCTGGCAATCAGCCCCAGCATTTT. Its protein product is CASRGQGAGNQPQHF.

The chain recombines TRBV11-1 with TRBJ2-5; D may be TRBD2 (5 bases). Germline V lookup: CDR1 SGHAT, CDR2 FQDESV (reference sequence). V lost 3 bases and J 5 bases, leaving 13 bases between the germline ends. This CDR3 is built from 14 residues. The CDR3 is CASSFDGRAETQYF. In DNA form, the CDR3 reads TGTGCCAGCAGCTTCGATGGGAGAGCGGAGACCCAGTACTTC.

The DNA of the CDR3 is TGTGCCAGCTCACTAACGGAGGGTGCGGATGGCTACACCTTC. This gives the protein CASSLTEGADGYTF. The chain is built from TRBV18 and TRBJ1-2, with D unresolved. Trimming pared 4 bases from V and 6 bases from J, leaving 15 bases between. Germline V gene data show CDR1 as KGHSH and CDR2 as LQKENI. This CDR3 is 14 amino acids long.

The CDR3: CASSLDGGRGNEQFF. DNA for the CDR3: TGTGCCAGCAGCTTAGACGGCGGGAGGGGCAATGAGCAGTTCTTC. This rearrangement joins TRBV7-2 to TRBJ2-1; 9 positions agree with TRBD2. V was pared by 1 base and J by 6 bases, with 4 bases of the junction left unmatched. The length of the CDR3 is 15 residues. Germline V gene data show CDR1 as SGHTA and CDR2 as FQGNSA. The full variable domain, with the rest looked up from reference TRBV7-2 and TRBJ2-1, is GAGVSQSPSNKVTEKGKDVELRCDPISGHTALYWYRQSLGQGLEFLIYFQGNSAPDKSGLPSDRFSAERTGGSVSTLTIQRTQQEDSAVYLCASSLDGGRGNEQFFGPGTRLTVL.

The chain has TRBV18 and TRBJ1-6; D gene ambiguous. This CDR3 spans 14 amino acids. CDR1 is KGHSH and CDR2 is LQKENI in the germline V gene. The ends were cut back, 3 bases at V and 10 bases at J, with 13 bases in the middle. The CDR3 sequence: CASSPGWGGSPLHF. The CDR3 DNA sequence: TGTGCCAGCTCACCCGGGTGGGGAGGATCACCCCTCCACTTT.

The chain combines TRBV25-1 with TRBJ2-2, with 8 bases matching TRBD2. Trimming cost V 5 bases and J 0 bases; bases outside gene matches: 8. The germline V gene encodes CDR1 MGHDK and CDR2 SYGVNS. CDR3 size: 17 residues. In DNA form, the CDR3 reads TGTGCCAGCAGTTCGCGTAGCGGGGCCTCGAACACCGGGGAGCTGTTTTTT. This sequence encodes CASSSRSGASNTGELFF.

The chain recombines TRBV6-5 with TRBJ2-3, with TRBD2 matching 9 bases. Germline-derived CDR1 and CDR2 are MNHEY and SVGAGI. With V trimmed by 2 bases and J by 5 bases, 5 bases remained unmatched. This CDR3 region has 15 residues. The CDR3 DNA reads as TGTGCCAGCAGTTACGGCGGGAGGGCTGGAGATACGCAGTATTTT. It specifies CASSYGGRAGDTQYF.

As regards this clone: The germline gene is not matched at one end of the junction; a read error may be the cause. Within the sample, other DNA sequences also encode this same CDR3. The chain is built from TRBV9 and TRBJ2-3; D possibly corresponds to TRBD2 (5 bases). CDR1 and CDR2 from the germline V gene are SGDLS and YYNGEE. The CDR3 loop spans 13 amino acids. In DNA form, the CDR3 reads TGCGCCAGCAGCGTAGTGTCCGGGAATACGCAGTATTTT. Amino acids: CASSVVSGNTQYF.

CDR3 nucleotide sequence: TGTGCCAGCAGCTTGACCAGGGGCGCGGGCACAGATACGCAGTATTTT. It yields the protein CASSLTRGAGTDTQYF. J is TRBJ2-3 and V is TRBV7-9; TRBD1 is a possible D gene (6 bases). Trimming left V 3 bases short and J 1 base short, with 14 bases between. Germline values: CDR1 SEHNR, CDR2 FQNEAQ (reference sequence). This CDR3 contains 16 residues.

V is TRBV18 and J is TRBJ1-2; D is perhaps TRBD1 (6 bases). The germline V gene encodes CDR1 KGHSH and CDR2 LQKENI. Trimming took 2 bases from V and 1 from J, leaving 20 bases between them. CDR3 size: 18 residues. The CDR3 DNA is TGTGCCAGCTCACCAGTAGGGGGGCAGGCACCATATAACTATGGCTACACCTTC. It yields the protein CASSPVGGQAPYNYGYTF.

The chain couples TRBV19 to TRBJ1-5, with TRBD1 matching over 9 bases. V shed 3 bases, J shed 7 bases, and the junction held 7 bases outside the gene matches. Germline-derived CDR1 and CDR2 are LNHDA and SQIVND (reference sequence). This CDR3 is built from 15 residues. CDR3 sequence: CASSMGQGTGQPQHF. The DNA for the CDR3 is TGTGCCAGTAGTATGGGACAGGGTACGGGACAGCCCCAGCATTTT.

This clone was recorded only once. This chain joins TRBV6-1 and TRBJ2-1; unclear D gene. The CDR3 is 15 residues long. Deletions cut 4 bases from V and 0 bases from J, with 10 bases between. Per germline, CDR1 MNHNS and CDR2 SASEGT. This CDR3 reads CASSVSSSSYNEQFF. The CDR3 DNA sequence: TGTGCCAGCAGTGTAAGCAGCAGCTCCTACAATGAGCAGTTCTTC.

The rearrangement uses TRBV10-3 and TRBJ1-1; 8 bases line up with TRBD1. The junction had 10 bases not matched to a gene; V was cut back by 0 bases and J by 1 base. Per germline, CDR1 ENHRY and CDR2 SYGVKD. The CDR3 spans 18 residues. CDR3 nucleotide sequence: TGTGCCATCAGTGAGTCATTGATCGGACAGGGCCAGAACACTGAAGCTTTCTTT. Translation gives CAISESLIGQGQNTEAFF.

The CDR3 reads CASSIQGATETQYF. The CDR3 nucleotides read TGCGCCAGCAGCATACAGGGGGCCACAGAGACCCAGTACTTC. V and J are TRBV5-1 and TRBJ2-5; 9 bases agree with TRBD1. Germline V gene lookup returns CDR1 SGHRS and CDR2 YFSETQ. V trimming: 4 bases; J trimming: 4 bases; junction bases outside the gene matches: 5. The CDR3 is 14 amino acids. The variable domain in full, completed from reference TRBV5-1 and TRBJ2-5, reads KAGVTQTPRYLIKTRGQQVTLSCSPISGHRSVSWYQQTPGQGLQFLFEYFSETQRNKGNFPGRFSGRQFSNSRSEMNVSTLELGDSALYLCASSIQGATETQYFGPGTRLLVL.

This clone was seen only a few times. This chain links TRBV2 with TRBJ1-1; 7 nucleotides line up with TRBD1. With V trimmed by 7 bases and J by 0 bases, 5 bases remained unmatched. The CDR3 has 14 residues. Germline V gene data show CDR1 as SNHLY and CDR2 as FYNNEI. This CDR3 is CASKLDRVNTEAFF. The CDR3 region has the DNA TGTGCCAGCAAACTAGACAGGGTGAACACTGAAGCTTTCTTT.

This clone showed up just once. CDR3: CASSERDRAASPLHF. CDR3 nucleotides: TGTGCCAGCAGTGAGAGAGACAGGGCGGCTTCACCCCTCCACTTT. This rearrangement joins TRBV6-1 to TRBJ1-6, with 7 bases matching TRBD1. CDR1 is MNHNS, CDR2 SASEGT, per germline. This CDR3 comprises 15 residues. Trimming removed 3 bases from V and 9 bases from J; junction bases left unmatched: 8.

Concerning this clone itself: The same CDR3 is also encoded by other DNA sequences in this sample. This chain uses TRBV10-3 with TRBJ1-5; 7 bases are shared with TRBD1. V shed 5 bases and J 2 bases; nucleotides not matched to a gene: 0. The CDR3 has 13 amino acids. CDR1 and CDR2 from the germline V gene are ENHRY and SYGVKD. CDR3 in DNA: TGTGCCATCAGTACAGGGGGCAATCAGCCCCAGCATTTT. It codes for CAISTGGNQPQHF.

This clone has only one observation. The V and J genes are TRBV28 and TRBJ2-3; TRBD1 agrees at 8 bases. Germline assignment: CDR1 MDHEN and CDR2 SYDVKM. The V gene end was trimmed by 6 bases and the J gene end by 6 bases; junction bases not matched to a gene: 8. The CDR3 totals 14 residues. The CDR3 nucleotides read TGTGCCAGCAGCTCGACAGGGGATCTCGATACGCAGTATTTT. This sequence encodes CASSSTGDLDTQYF.

This clone was detected once. The chain carries TRBV19 and TRBJ1-1, with TRBD1 matching 9 bases. The trim removed 3 bases at V and 4 bases at J, leaving 3 bases unmatched. Germline V gene data show CDR1 as LNHDA and CDR2 as SQIVND (reference sequence). The CDR3 is 14 residues long. CDR3 in amino acids: CASSIGTGSTEAFF. CDR3 nucleotides: TGTGCCAGTAGTATCGGGACAGGGAGCACTGAAGCTTTCTTT.

Details on this clone: The same CDR3 also results from other DNA sequences found in this sample. The gene calls are TRBV6-1 and TRBJ1-5, with D hard to call. Germline values: CDR1 MNHNS, CDR2 SASEGT. Trimming stripped 0 bases from V and 0 bases from J, with 3 bases between. The length of the CDR3 is 14 residues. The CDR3 loop is CASSEADSNQPQHF. As DNA, the CDR3 is TGTGCCAGCAGTGAAGCGGATAGCAATCAGCCCCAGCATTTT.